Listed here are 27 T cell receptor beta chains from one sample, sequenced in a study of human T cells and chemical hapten exposure. As for time point: patch test 2, 6 weeks after DPC sensitization. Stated treatment: therapeutic diphenylcyclopropenone sensitization with weekly scalp DPC. TCRdb reanalysed the RACE reads using MiXCR and keeps one entry per CDR3 protein. The sample consists of about 42,000 distinct CDR3 sequences, 8% to 9% of them appearing once. The sequencing here drew on whole blood, taken in connection with sensitization to the hapten diphenylcyclopropenone (DPC). These receptor sequences come from a woman in her thirties or forties with alopecia areata. Some clones in this sample may be carry-over from other donors' samples.

This clonotype was observed at least ten times. The J gene is TRBJ2-3, the V gene TRBV7-3, with D tentatively TRBD1 or TRBD2 (6 bases each). V shed 0 bases and J shed 2 bases, with 12 bases lying between them. The CDR3 has 16 amino acids. Germline assignment: CDR1 SGHTA and CDR2 FQGTGA. CDR3 bases: TGTGCCAGCAGCTTAACCGGGGGCCGCCTCACAGATACGCAGTATTTT. It encodes CASSLTGGRLTDTQYF.

This clonotype was found many times. V is TRBV6-1 and J is TRBJ1-6, with 10 bases fitting TRBD1. From germline, CDR1 is MNHNS and CDR2 SASEGT. The CDR3 has 15 residues. Losses at the gene ends were 3 bases for V and 10 bases for J; bases not matched to a gene: 6. The chain's CDR3 is CASSEGTGAASPLHF. The CDR3 DNA sequence: TGTGCCAGCAGTGAGGGGACAGGGGCTGCCTCACCCCTCCACTTT.

This clonotype was seen many times. The V call is TRBV6-2 or TRBV6-3, the J call TRBJ2-1; D uncertain. In germline, CDR1 is MNHEY, CDR2 SVGEGT. CDR3 length equals 14 residues. Trimming cost V 6 bases and J 0 bases, with 9 bases left between them. The CDR3 DNA is TGTGCCAGCAGGGAACCGGGCTCCTACAATGAGCAGTTCTTC. Its translation: CASREPGSYNEQFF.

This clonotype came up many times. The V gene is TRBV5-5, the J gene TRBJ1-1, with 8 bases fitting TRBD1. Per the germline V gene, CDR1 is SGHKS and CDR2 is YYEKEE (reference sequence). The CDR3 is 13 residues long. With 0 bases clipped from V and 10 bases from J, the junction kept 5 bases outside the gene matches. CDR3 protein: CASSLEADRVAFF. The CDR3 DNA reads as TGTGCCAGCAGCTTGGAAGCGGACAGGGTAGCTTTCTTT.

The CDR3 is CASRGGRQEKLFF. The CDR3 bases are TGTGCCAGCAGGGGGGGGCGCCAGGAAAAACTGTTTTTT. V is TRBV2 and J is TRBJ1-4; tentatively, D is TRBD1 (6 bases). The germline V gene has CDR1 SNHLY and CDR2 FYNNEI. Deletions cut 6 bases from V and 8 bases from J, with 13 bases between. The CDR3 contains 13 residues.

The chain employs TRBV28 and TRBJ1-2; D is possibly TRBD1 (6 bases). V was cut by 6 bases and J by 6 bases, with 14 bases left in between. The germline CDR1 and CDR2 sequences are MDHEN and SYDVKM. The CDR3 has 13 amino acids. Here the CDR3 reads CASRLGGGDGYTF. In DNA form, the CDR3 reads TGTGCCAGCAGGCTCGGAGGGGGAGATGGCTACACCTTC.

This clonotype came up many times. The chain couples TRBV4-1 to TRBJ2-1; TRBD1 matches 9 bases. This CDR3 has 14 residues. Per germline, CDR1 MGHRA and CDR2 YSYEKL. The V and J ends lost 3 bases and 8 bases, in that order; junction bases with no gene match: 5. The DNA for the CDR3 is TGCGCCAGCAGCCACCTGGACAGGGGCCATGAGCAGTTCTTC. Translation: CASSHLDRGHEQFF.

This clonotype appeared many times. The gene calls are TRBV2 and TRBJ1-3; D is possibly TRBD1 (5 bases). Germline CDR1 SNHLY, CDR2 FYNNEI. This CDR3 is built from 16 residues. The V end lost 5 bases, the J end lost 0 bases, and 14 bases lay between the germline ends. This CDR3 is CASSRVGGISGNTIYF. Here the CDR3 DNA reads TGTGCCAGCAGTCGCGTCGGGGGAATCTCTGGAAACACCATATATTTT. Complete variable domain (other parts from reference TRBV2 and TRBJ1-3): EPEVTQTPSHQVTQMGQEVILRCVPISNHLYFYWYRQILGQKVEFLVSFYNNEISEKSEIFDDQFSVERPDGSNFTLKIRSTKLEDSAMYFCASSRVGGISGNTIYFGEGSWLTVV.

This clonotype has a count of ten or more. The chain employs TRBV18 and TRBJ1-2; 10 bases match TRBD1. The CDR3 length is 15 residues. The V gene's germline CDR1 is KGHSH and CDR2 LQKENI. Losses at the gene ends were 3 bases for V and 8 bases for J; bases not matched to a gene: 9. The CDR3 here is CASSPLGTGALGYTF. Here the CDR3 DNA reads TGTGCCAGCTCACCGCTCGGGACAGGGGCCCTGGGCTACACCTTC.

This clonotype was detected many times. The rearrangement joins TRBV9 to TRBJ2-7; a possible D gene is TRBD1 (6 bases). This CDR3 region has 15 residues. CDR1 SGDLS and CDR2 YYNGEE come from the germline V gene. V lost 4 bases and J lost 2, with 16 bases in between. CDR3: CASSNRDALTYEQYF. The CDR3 nucleotides are TGTGCCAGCAGCAACAGGGATGCGTTAACCTACGAGCAGTACTTC.

This clonotype was observed at least ten times. The V call is TRBV7-6, the J call TRBJ2-5, with TRBD1 matching over 8 bases. J gave up 3 bases and V 7 bases, and 10 bases lay outside the gene matches. The CDR3 totals 15 residues. Looked up from germline, CDR1 is SGHVS and CDR2 is FNYEAQ. CDR3 sequence: CASTLRTGREETQYF. Written as DNA, the CDR3 is TGTGCCAGCACCCTACGGACAGGGCGGGAAGAGACCCAGTACTTC. Supplemented by reference TRBV7-6 and TRBJ2-5, the full variable domain reads GAGVSQSPRYKVTKRGQDVALRCDPISGHVSLYWYRQALGQGPEFLTYFNYEAQQDKSGLPNDRFSAERPEGSISTLTIQRTEQRDSAMYRCASTLRTGREETQYFGPGTRLLVL.

This clonotype occurred many times. The CDR3 sequence: CASSYSISRPGQETQYF. In DNA, the CDR3 is TGTGCCAGCAGTTACTCGATTTCCCGACCTGGGCAAGAGACCCAGTACTTC. V and J are TRBV6-2 or TRBV6-3 and TRBJ2-5; D is unclear. With 0 bases removed from V and 2 bases from J, the gap between germline ends came to 16 bases. Germline assignment: CDR1 MNHEY and CDR2 SVGEGT. This CDR3 comprises 17 residues.

Many counts were recorded for this clonotype. V and J are TRBV23-1 and TRBJ2-6; 10 positions match TRBD1. TRBV23-1 is classed as an ORF, of uncertain function. The CDR3 runs 18 residues. The J segment lost 1 base and the V segment lost 0 bases, leaving 3 bases of the junction unmatched. The CDR3 region has the DNA TGCGCCAGCAGTCAATCGCGGGACAGGGGTTCTGGGGCCAACGTCCTGACTTTC. This codes for CASSQSRDRGSGANVLTF.

A few counts support this clonotype. V is TRBV19 and J is TRBJ2-1; maybe TRBD1 (5 bases). V was shortened by 3 bases and J by 8 bases, with 17 bases between the two germline ends. CDR1 is LNHDA, CDR2 SQIVND, per germline (reference sequence). The CDR3 length is 15 residues. The CDR3 reads CASSIARVRFDEQFF. The CDR3 nucleotides read TGTGCCAGTAGTATCGCCAGGGTTCGGTTCGATGAGCAGTTCTTC. The variable domain in full, with the rest retrieved from reference TRBV19 and TRBJ2-1, is DGGITQSPKYLFRKEGQNVTLSCEQNLNHDAMYWYRQDPGQGLRLIYYSQIVNDFQKGDIAEGYSVSREKKESFPLTVTSAQKNPTAFYLCASSIARVRFDEQFFGPGTRLTVL.

This clonotype was seen many times. The rearrangement joins TRBV6-1 to TRBJ1-1, with 7 bases matching TRBD1. The trim removed 5 bases at V and 6 bases at J, leaving 6 bases unmatched. Germline V CDR1 and CDR2: MNHNS, SASEGT. The CDR3 extends over 13 amino acids. The CDR3 region has the DNA TGTGCCAGCAGTTCGACAGGGAATGCTGAAGCTTTCTTT. This translates into CASSSTGNAEAFF.

In this sample, this clonotype turned up many times. The junction differs from germline at one of its ends, possibly a read error. J is TRBJ2-3 and V is TRBV6-2 or TRBV6-3, with D tentatively TRBD2 (6 bases). The length of the CDR3 is 14 residues. CDR1 MNHEY and CDR2 SVGEGT come from the germline V gene. The chain's CDR3 is CVSSAGTSSDTQYF. CDR3 sequence (DNA): TGTGTCAGCAGTGCTGGGACTTCCTCGGATACGCAGTATTTT.

This clonotype was detected many times. The V gene is TRBV3-1, the J gene TRBJ1-1; D not resolved. The CDR3 is 17 amino acids. V was cut by 0 bases and J by 5 bases, with 19 bases left in between. Germline loops: CDR1 LGHDT, CDR2 YNNKEL (reference sequence). The CDR3 DNA reads TGTGCCAGCAGCCAAGAATGGCGCGGTAGAGGGAGGACTGAAGCTTTCTTT. This sequence encodes CASSQEWRGRGRTEAFF.

The rearrangement links TRBV2 to TRBJ2-6; no firm D call. The CDR3 has 15 residues. The V gene lost 7 bases and the J gene lost 4 bases, with 14 bases spanning the gap. Germline-derived CDR1 and CDR2 are SNHLY and FYNNEI. In nucleotides, the CDR3 is TGTGCCAGCACCAAGTCCAGGTCCGGGGCCAACGTCCTGACTTTC. It is translated as CASTKSRSGANVLTF.

CDR3 loop: CASRPRGSYEQYF. CDR3 coding DNA: TGTGCCAGCAGACCCAGGGGCTCCTACGAGCAGTACTTC. This chain connects TRBV6-6 to TRBJ2-7; weak D call: TRBD1 (6 bases). Germline V gene sequence: CDR1 MNHNY, CDR2 SVGAGI (reference sequence). This CDR3 spans 13 amino acids. V dropped 6 bases and J dropped 0 bases, with 9 bases sitting between them.

There are many counts of this clonotype. The chain is built from TRBV2 and TRBJ1-2; D not certain. The ends were cut back, 3 bases at V and 8 bases at J, with 13 bases in the middle. CDR3 size: 13 residues. Germline CDR1 reads SNHLY; CDR2 reads FYNNEI. The CDR3 reads CASSDPRLGGYTF. The CDR3 coding sequence is TGTGCCAGCAGTGACCCCCGTCTCGGCGGCTACACCTTC.

Only a few counts were recorded for this clonotype. The chain joins TRBV7-6 to TRBJ1-1; TRBD1 agrees at 11 bases. This CDR3 spans 16 amino acids. V trimming: 4 bases; J trimming: 7 bases; junction bases outside the gene matches: 11. Germline V gene sequence: CDR1 SGHVS, CDR2 FNYEAQ. The CDR3: CASSSPEDRGPGEAFF. In DNA form, the CDR3 reads TGTGCCAGCAGCTCTCCGGAGGACAGGGGGCCGGGTGAAGCTTTCTTT.

There are many counts of this clonotype. The rearrangement joins TRBV4-2 to TRBJ2-3, with D tentatively TRBD1 or TRBD2 (6 bases each). V was pared by 0 bases and J by 1 base, with 11 bases between. CDR1 is LGHNA and CDR2 is YNFKEQ in the germline V gene. The length of the CDR3 is 16 residues. The chain's CDR3 is CASSQELRGRTDTQYF. For the CDR3, the DNA is TGTGCCAGCAGCCAAGAGCTCCGGGGGCGCACAGATACGCAGTATTTT.

This clonotype was observed at least ten times. The chain has TRBV9 and TRBJ2-1; no clear D gene. V was clipped by 0 bases and J by 6 bases, with 10 bases between them. In germline, CDR1 is SGDLS, CDR2 YYNGEE. CDR3 length: 14 amino acids. CDR3 in amino acids: CASSVDVASNEQFF. As DNA, the CDR3 is TGTGCCAGCAGCGTAGACGTAGCAAGCAATGAGCAGTTCTTC.

The gene calls are TRBV2 and TRBJ2-7; D ambiguous. V was clipped by 10 bases and J by 2 bases, with 15 bases between them. Germline CDR1 reads SNHLY; CDR2 reads FYNNEI. This CDR3 contains 13 residues. In nucleotides, the CDR3 is TGTGCCACACGGACCGCCCTCACCTACGAGCAGTACTTC. Translation gives CATRTALTYEQYF.

This clonotype appeared many times. V is TRBV9 and J is TRBJ2-3, with 7 bases matching TRBD2. The CDR3 has 15 amino acids. The trim removed 0 bases at V and 2 bases at J, leaving 3 bases unmatched. Germline assignment: CDR1 SGDLS and CDR2 YYNGEE. In nucleotides, the CDR3 is TGTGCCAGCAGCGTAGGAGCGGGGTTCACAGATACGCAGTATTTT. It encodes CASSVGAGFTDTQYF.

With respect to this clonotype: Mismatch with germline at one junction end may stem from a read error. CDR3 amino acids: CASSPGPYNSPLHF. CDR3 DNA sequence: TGTGCCAGCAGTCCCGGACCCTACAATTCACCCCTCCACTTT. The chain links TRBV12-3 or TRBV12-4 to TRBJ1-6; D ambiguous. This CDR3 region has 14 residues.

Many counts were recorded for this clonotype. This chain uses TRBV7-9 with TRBJ1-1, with 8 bases fitting TRBD1. Germline loops: CDR1 SEHNR, CDR2 FQNEAQ (reference sequence). CDR3 length: 19 residues. Trimming cost V 8 bases and J 8 bases; bases outside gene matches: 28. The CDR3 here is CASVPTYLQGVSVMVEAFF. CDR3 coding DNA: TGTGCCAGCGTTCCGACATACTTACAGGGGGTATCCGTCATGGTGGAAGCTTTCTTT.